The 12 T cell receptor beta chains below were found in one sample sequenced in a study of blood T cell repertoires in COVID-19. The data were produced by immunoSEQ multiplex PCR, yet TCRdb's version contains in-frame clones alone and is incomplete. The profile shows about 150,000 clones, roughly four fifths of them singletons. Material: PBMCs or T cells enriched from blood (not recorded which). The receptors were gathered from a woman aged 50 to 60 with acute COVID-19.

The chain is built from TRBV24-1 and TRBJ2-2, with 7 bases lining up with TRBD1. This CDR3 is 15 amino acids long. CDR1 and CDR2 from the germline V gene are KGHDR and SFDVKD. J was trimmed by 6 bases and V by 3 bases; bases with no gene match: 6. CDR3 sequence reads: CATSDVGGKAGELFF. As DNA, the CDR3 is TGTGCCACCAGTGATGTAGGGGGCAAGGCCGGGGAGCTGTTTTTT.

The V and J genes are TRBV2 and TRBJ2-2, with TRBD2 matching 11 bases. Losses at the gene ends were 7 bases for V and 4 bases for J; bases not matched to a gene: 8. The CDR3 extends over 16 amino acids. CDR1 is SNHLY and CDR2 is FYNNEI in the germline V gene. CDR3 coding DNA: TGTGCCAGCACAACTAGCGGGAGTATGGGCACCGGGGAGCTGTTTTTT. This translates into CASTTSGSMGTGELFF. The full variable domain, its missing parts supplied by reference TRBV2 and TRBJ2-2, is EPEVTQTPSHQVTQMGQEVILRCVPISNHLYFYWYRQILGQKVEFLVSFYNNEISEKSEIFDDQFSVERPDGSNFTLKIRSTKLEDSAMYFCASTTSGSMGTGELFFGEGSRLTVL.

CDR3 sequence: CASSQDRDYGYTF. In DNA form, the CDR3 reads TGTGCCAGCAGCCAGGACAGGGACTATGGCTACACCTTC. The chain combines TRBV11-3 with TRBJ1-2, with 8 bases fitting TRBD1. This CDR3 contains 13 residues. Germline V gene sequence: CDR1 SGHNT, CDR2 YENEEA. With 5 bases clipped from V and 3 bases from J, the junction kept 2 bases outside the gene matches.

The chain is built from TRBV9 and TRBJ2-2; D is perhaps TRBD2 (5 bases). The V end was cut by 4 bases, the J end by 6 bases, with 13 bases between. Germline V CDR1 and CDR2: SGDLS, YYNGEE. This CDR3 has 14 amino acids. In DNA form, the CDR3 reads TGTGCCAGCAGCCAAAGGACTGGGGCCGGGGAGCTGTTTTTT. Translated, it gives CASSQRTGAGELFF.

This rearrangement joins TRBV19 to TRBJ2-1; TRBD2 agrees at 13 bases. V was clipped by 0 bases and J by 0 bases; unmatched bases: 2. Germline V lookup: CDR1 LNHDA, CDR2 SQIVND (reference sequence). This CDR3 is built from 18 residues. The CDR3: CASSIEGTSGVSYNEQFF. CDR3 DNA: TGTGCCAGTAGTATAGAGGGGACTAGCGGGGTCTCCTACAATGAGCAGTTCTTC.

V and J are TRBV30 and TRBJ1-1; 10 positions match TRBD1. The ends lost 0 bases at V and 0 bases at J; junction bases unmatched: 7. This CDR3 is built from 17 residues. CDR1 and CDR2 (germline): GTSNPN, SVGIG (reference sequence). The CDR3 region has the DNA TGTGCCTGGAGTGTACGAGGGACAGGGGCTTTGAACACTGAAGCTTTCTTT. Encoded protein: CAWSVRGTGALNTEAFF.

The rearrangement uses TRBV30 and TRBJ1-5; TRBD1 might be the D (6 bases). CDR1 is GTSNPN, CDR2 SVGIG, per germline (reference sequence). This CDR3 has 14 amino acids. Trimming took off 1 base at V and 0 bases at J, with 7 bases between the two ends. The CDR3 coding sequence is TGTGCCTGGAGTGGGACAGTTAGCAATCAGCCCCAGCATTTT. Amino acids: CAWSGTVSNQPQHF.

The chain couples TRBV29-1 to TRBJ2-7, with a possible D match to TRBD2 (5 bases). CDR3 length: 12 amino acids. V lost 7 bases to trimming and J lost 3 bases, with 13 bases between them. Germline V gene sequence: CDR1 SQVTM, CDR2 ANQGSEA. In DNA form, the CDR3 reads TGCAGCGCTGTAGGGAGTTACTACGAGCAGTACTTC. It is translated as CSAVGSYYEQYF.

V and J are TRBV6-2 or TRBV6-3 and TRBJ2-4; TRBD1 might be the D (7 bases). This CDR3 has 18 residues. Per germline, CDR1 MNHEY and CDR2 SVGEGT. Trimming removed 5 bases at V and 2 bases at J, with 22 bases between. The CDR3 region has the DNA TGTGCCAGCAGTCAACCCTATAATGGAGGGGGCACCAAAAACATTCAGTACTTC. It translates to CASSQPYNGGGTKNIQYF.

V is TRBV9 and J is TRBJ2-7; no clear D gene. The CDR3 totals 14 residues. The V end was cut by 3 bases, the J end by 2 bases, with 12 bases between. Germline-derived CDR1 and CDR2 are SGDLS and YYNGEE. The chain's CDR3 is CASSAWATPYEQYF. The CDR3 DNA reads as TGTGCCAGCAGCGCCTGGGCCACCCCCTACGAGCAGTACTTC.

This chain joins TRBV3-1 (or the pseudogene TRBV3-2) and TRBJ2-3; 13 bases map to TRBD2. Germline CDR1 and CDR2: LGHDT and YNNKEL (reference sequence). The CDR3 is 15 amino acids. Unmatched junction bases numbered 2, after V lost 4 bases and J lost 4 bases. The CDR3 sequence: CASSLGLAGADTQYF. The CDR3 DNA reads TGTGCCAGCAGCCTAGGACTAGCGGGAGCAGATACGCAGTATTTT.

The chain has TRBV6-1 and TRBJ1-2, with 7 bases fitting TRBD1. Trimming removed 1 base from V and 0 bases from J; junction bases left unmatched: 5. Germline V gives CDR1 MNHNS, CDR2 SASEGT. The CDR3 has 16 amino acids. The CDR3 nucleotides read TGTGCCAGCAGTGAAGTACTCGGACAGGCTAACTATGGCTACACCTTC. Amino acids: CASSEVLGQANYGYTF.